This T cell receptor beta chain was obtained from a study of blood T cell repertoires in COVID-19. Study context: Acute-phase and convalescent COVID-19 samples originated in the United States, Italy and Spain. Sources were T cells, B-cell-depleted T cells, or PBMCs; the material itself was cDNA or gDNA.

Original analysis: Estimation of nucleated cell counts was performed using reference gene primer amplification. This table comes from immunoSEQ multiplex PCR, and its TCRdb copy is limited to in-frame clones, with some not included. V, J and clone size are taken as reported in that table, and D and trimming were inferred from the DNA itself. The sample gives just over 80,000 clones, about 76% of which show up once; 44% is in the top ten. Germline lookup yields CDR1 SGHRS and CDR2 YFSETQ. CDR3 size: 14 residues. As concerns this clone: At one end, the junction sequence differs from germline, possibly due to a read error.

This clonotype was obtained from a man aged 80 or over with acute or convalescent COVID-19. Material for sequencing was peripheral blood. This rearrangement joins TRBV5-1 to TRBJ1-4, with D perhaps TRBD1 (6 bases). This CDR3 is CASSLQGTHEKLFF. The CDR3 nucleotides are TGCGCCAGCAGCCTACAGGGAACTCATGAAAAACTGTTTTTT.